This TCR beta chain came from a study of Ad26.COV2.S vaccination and SARS-CoV-2 variants. Method: immunoSEQ multiplex PCR; TCRdb's copy keeps in-frame clones and lacks some. The sample lists about 350,000 clones, 65% to 90% occurring once. A word on this clone: What it recognizes is unknown.

Treatment meaning: 15 to 20 received Ad26.COV2.S at low or high dose, single or two shots; 5 received placebo; per-sample allocation not given. Sampling took place 63 days after the first vaccine or placebo injection. What was given as vaccine was an Ad26 vector encoding Wuhan-strain SARS-CoV-2 spike. Broader study findings: Total T cell responses, in the TCR breadth and depth analyses, may have been underestimated. Recipients of vaccine and of placebo showed similar breadth of their non-spike TCR repertoires.

This clonotype was sampled from a person aged 18-60 years who received the Ad26.COV2.S COVID-19 vaccine or a placebo. The source was peripheral blood, collected in a trial of Ad26.COV2.S vaccine versus placebo.

CDR3 loop: CASSLLRKVGYTF. Here the CDR3 DNA reads TGTGCCAGCAGTTTATTAAGGAAGGTTGGCTACACCTTC. This chain connects TRBV28 to TRBJ1-2; D uncertain. The CDR3 has 13 residues. Trimming cost V 1 base and J 7 bases, with 10 bases left between them. Per germline, CDR1 MDHEN and CDR2 SYDVKM.